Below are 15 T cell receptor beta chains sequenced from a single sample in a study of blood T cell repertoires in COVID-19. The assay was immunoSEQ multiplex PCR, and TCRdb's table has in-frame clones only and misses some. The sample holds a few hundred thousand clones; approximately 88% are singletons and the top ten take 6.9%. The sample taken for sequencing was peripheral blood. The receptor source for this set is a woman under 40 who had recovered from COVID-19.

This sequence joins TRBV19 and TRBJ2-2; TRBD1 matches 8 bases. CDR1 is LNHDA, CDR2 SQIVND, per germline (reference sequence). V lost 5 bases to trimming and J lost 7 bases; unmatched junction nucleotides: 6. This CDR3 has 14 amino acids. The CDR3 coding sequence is TGTGCCAGTAGTTCCCAGGGGGCGGACGGGGAGCTGTTTTTT. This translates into CASSSQGADGELFF.

The CDR3 region is CASSLLAGSSTDTQYF. The CDR3 region has the DNA TGTGCCAGCAGCTTGCTGGCGGGGAGTAGCACAGATACGCAGTATTTT. The rearrangement links TRBV5-4 to TRBJ2-3, with a weak D call TRBD2 (6 bases). The ends were cut back, 1 base at V and 0 bases at J, with 12 bases in the middle. Germline assignment: CDR1 SGHNT and CDR2 YYREEE (reference sequence). The CDR3 length is 16 residues.

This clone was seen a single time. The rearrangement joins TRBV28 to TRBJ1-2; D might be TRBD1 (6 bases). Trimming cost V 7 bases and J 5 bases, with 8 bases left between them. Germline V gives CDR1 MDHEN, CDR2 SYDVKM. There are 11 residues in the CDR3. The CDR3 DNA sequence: TGTGCCAGCACCACAGGGTATGGCTACACCTTC. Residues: CASTTGYGYTF.

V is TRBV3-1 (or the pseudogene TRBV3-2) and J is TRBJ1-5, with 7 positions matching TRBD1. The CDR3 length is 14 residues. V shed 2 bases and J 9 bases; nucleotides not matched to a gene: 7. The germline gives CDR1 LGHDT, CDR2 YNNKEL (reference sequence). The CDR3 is CASSQRDRYGPQHF. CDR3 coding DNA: TGTGCCAGCAGCCAAAGGGACAGATATGGGCCCCAGCATTTT.

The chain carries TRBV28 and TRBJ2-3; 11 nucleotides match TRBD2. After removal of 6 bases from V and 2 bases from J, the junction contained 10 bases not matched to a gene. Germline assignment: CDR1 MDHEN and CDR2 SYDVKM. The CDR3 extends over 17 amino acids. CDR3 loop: CASSRHASGGPTDTQYF. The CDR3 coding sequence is TGTGCCAGCAGCCGGCATGCTAGCGGGGGGCCCACAGATACGCAGTATTTT.

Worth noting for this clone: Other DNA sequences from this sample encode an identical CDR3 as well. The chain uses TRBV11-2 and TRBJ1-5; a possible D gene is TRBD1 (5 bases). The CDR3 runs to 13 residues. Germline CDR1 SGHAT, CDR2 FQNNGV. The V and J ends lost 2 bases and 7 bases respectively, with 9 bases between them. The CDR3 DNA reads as TGTGCCAGCAGCTTAACGGGGGGGCAGCCCCAGCATTTT. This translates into CASSLTGGQPQHF.

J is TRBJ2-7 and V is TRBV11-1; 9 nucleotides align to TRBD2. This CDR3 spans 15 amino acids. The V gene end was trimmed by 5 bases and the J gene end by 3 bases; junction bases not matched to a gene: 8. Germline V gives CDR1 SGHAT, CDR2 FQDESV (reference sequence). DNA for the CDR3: TGTGCCAGCAGCCCTCGGGCTAGCGGGGTCTACGAGCAGTACTTC. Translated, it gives CASSPRASGVYEQYF. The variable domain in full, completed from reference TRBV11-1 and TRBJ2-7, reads EAEVAQSPRYKITEKSQAVAFWCDPISGHATLYWYRQILGQGPELLVQFQDESVVDDSQLPKDRFSAERLKGVDSTLKIQPAELGDSAMYLCASSPRASGVYEQYFGPGTRLTVT.

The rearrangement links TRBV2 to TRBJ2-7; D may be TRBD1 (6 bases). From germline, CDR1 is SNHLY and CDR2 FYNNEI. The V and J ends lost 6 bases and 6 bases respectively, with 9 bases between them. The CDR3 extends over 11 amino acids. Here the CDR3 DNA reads TGTGCCAGCAGGACAGGCTCCGAGCAGTACTTC. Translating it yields CASRTGSEQYF.

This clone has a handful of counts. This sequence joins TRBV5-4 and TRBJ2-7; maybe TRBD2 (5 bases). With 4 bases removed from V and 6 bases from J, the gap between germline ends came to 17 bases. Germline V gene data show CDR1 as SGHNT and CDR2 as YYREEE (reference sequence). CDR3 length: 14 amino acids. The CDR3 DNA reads TGTGCCAGCAGCCCCGGGTTTGTAGAGGGCGAGCAGTACTTC. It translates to CASSPGFVEGEQYF.

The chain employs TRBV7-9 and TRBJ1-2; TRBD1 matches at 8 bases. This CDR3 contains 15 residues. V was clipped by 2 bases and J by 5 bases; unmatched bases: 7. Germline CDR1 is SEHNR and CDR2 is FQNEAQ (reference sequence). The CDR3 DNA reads TGTGCCAGCAGCTTACCCGCAGGGGGCGAATATGGCTACACCTTC. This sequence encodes CASSLPAGGEYGYTF.

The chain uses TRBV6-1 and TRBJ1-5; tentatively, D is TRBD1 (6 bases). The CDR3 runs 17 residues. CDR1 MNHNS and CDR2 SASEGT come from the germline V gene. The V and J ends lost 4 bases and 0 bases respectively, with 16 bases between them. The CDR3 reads CASSAQVGGYSNQPQHF. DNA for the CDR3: TGTGCCAGCAGTGCCCAGGTAGGGGGATATAGCAATCAGCCCCAGCATTTT.

CDR3 in amino acids: CAISRTGGERTETQYF. Written as DNA, the CDR3 is TGTGCCATCAGTCGGACAGGGGGCGAGCGGACTGAGACCCAGTACTTC. The chain joins TRBV10-3 to TRBJ2-5, with 11 nucleotides matching TRBD1. Germline CDR1 reads ENHRY; CDR2 reads SYGVKD. The junction had 10 bases not matched to a gene; V was cut back by 5 bases and J by 5 bases. The CDR3 has 16 residues.

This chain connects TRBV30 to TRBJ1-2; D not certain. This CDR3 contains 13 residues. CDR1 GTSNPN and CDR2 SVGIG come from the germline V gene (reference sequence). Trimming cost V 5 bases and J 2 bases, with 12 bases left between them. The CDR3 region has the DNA TGTGCCTGGTTTTTTGGGCAGAACTATGGCTACACCTTC. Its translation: CAWFFGQNYGYTF.

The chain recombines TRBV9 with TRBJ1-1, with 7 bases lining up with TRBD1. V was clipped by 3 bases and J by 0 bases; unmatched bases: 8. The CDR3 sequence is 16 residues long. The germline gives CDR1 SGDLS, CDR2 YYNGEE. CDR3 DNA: TGTGCCAGCAGCGCGGACCCGGACAGGATGAACACTGAAGCTTTCTTT. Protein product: CASSADPDRMNTEAFF.

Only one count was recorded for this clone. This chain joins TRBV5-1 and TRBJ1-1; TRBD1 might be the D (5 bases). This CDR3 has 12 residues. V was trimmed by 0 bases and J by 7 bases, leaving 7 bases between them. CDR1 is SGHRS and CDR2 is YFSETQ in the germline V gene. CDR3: CASSLDRNEAFF. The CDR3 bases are TGCGCCAGCAGCTTGGACAGGAATGAAGCTTTCTTT.